Each of the 14 T cell receptor beta chains below was sequenced from the same sample in a study of T cell changes during pregnancy in multiple sclerosis. Assay used: immunoSEQ multiplex PCR; TCRdb lists only in-frame clones, some missing. The sample comprises roughly 48,000 clones, 88% of which are singletons, and 1% to 1.5% rests with the top ten. Material: CD4+ T cells from peripheral blood mononuclear cells, obtained in the second trimester of pregnancy. The receptors originated from a female donor with multiple sclerosis, enrolled in a pregnancy study.

The V call is TRBV5-4, the J call TRBJ2-3, with 12 nucleotides matching TRBD2. Germline values: CDR1 SGHNT, CDR2 YYREEE (reference sequence). This CDR3 has 16 amino acids. The V segment lost 3 bases and the J segment 2 bases; nucleotides outside the gene matches: 4. DNA of the CDR3: TGTGCCAGCAGCTCCGGACTAGCGGGATCCACAGATACGCAGTATTTT. It yields the protein CASSSGLAGSTDTQYF.

V gene TRBV6-5 combines with J gene TRBJ2-3; D is perhaps TRBD1 (6 bases). V was clipped by 5 bases and J by 4 bases, with 13 bases between them. Germline CDR1 and CDR2: MNHEY and SVGAGI. The length of the CDR3 is 14 residues. CDR3 DNA: TGTGCCAGCAGTGAAGGGTCAGGGGCAGATACGCAGTATTTT. The encoded protein is CASSEGSGADTQYF.

Only a few counts were recorded for this clone. The genes are TRBV18 and TRBJ2-3; 11 nucleotides match TRBD2. The V and J ends lost 5 bases and 8 bases, in that order; junction bases with no gene match: 9. In germline, CDR1 is KGHSH, CDR2 LQKENI. CDR3 size: 15 residues. DNA for the CDR3: TGTGCCAGCTCAACGACTAGCGGGGACCCCGGTACGCAGTATTTT. Translating it yields CASSTTSGDPGTQYF.

The gene calls are TRBV7-2 and TRBJ2-2; D is possibly TRBD2 (5 bases). Germline CDR1 is SGHTA and CDR2 is FQGNSA. The length of the CDR3 is 13 residues. V lost 5 bases, J lost 6 bases, and 10 bases lay in between. The CDR3: CASSDRGSGELFF. In DNA form, the CDR3 reads TGTGCCAGCAGCGACCGGGGTTCCGGGGAGCTGTTTTTT.

The V call is TRBV7-2, the J call TRBJ2-3, with D possibly TRBD2 on 5 matching bases. Germline CDR1 and CDR2: SGHTA and FQGNSA. The CDR3 contains 15 residues. Deletions cut 5 bases from V and 0 bases from J, with 12 bases between. The CDR3 loop reads CASSPTGTSTDTQYF. For the CDR3, the DNA is TGTGCCAGCAGCCCCACGGGAACTAGCACAGATACGCAGTATTTT.

This chain connects TRBV20-1 to TRBJ2-1; D is ambiguous. Trimming left V 3 bases short and J 8 bases short, with 8 bases between. The CDR3 runs 11 residues. CDR1 is DFQATT and CDR2 is SNEGSKA in the germline V gene (reference sequence). CDR3 coding DNA: TGCAGTGCTAGCGAGGTCGATGAGCAGTTCTTC. Amino acid sequence: CSASEVDEQFF.

The chain has TRBV7-2 and TRBJ2-2; perhaps TRBD2 as D (6 bases). The germline gives CDR1 SGHTA, CDR2 FQGNSA. This CDR3 spans 15 amino acids. Trimming removed 2 bases from V and 5 bases from J, with 12 bases in between. The CDR3 spells CASSLTGVGTGELFF. CDR3 in DNA: TGTGCCAGCAGCTTAACGGGAGTTGGGACCGGGGAGCTGTTTTTT. Filled out from reference TRBV7-2 and TRBJ2-2, the complete variable domain reads GAGVSQSPSNKVTEKGKDVELRCDPISGHTALYWYRQSLGQGLEFLIYFQGNSAPDKSGLPSDRFSAERTGGSVSTLTIQRTQQEDSAVYLCASSLTGVGTGELFFGEGSRLTVL.

This chain uses TRBV11-2 with TRBJ2-6; weak D call: TRBD1 (6 bases). Germline values: CDR1 SGHAT, CDR2 FQNNGV. The CDR3 has 17 amino acids. Trimming pared 8 bases from V and 0 bases from J, leaving 17 bases between. The CDR3 loop reads CASGRGPASSGANVLTF. CDR3 bases: TGTGCCAGCGGCAGGGGTCCTGCTAGCTCTGGGGCCAACGTCCTGACTTTC. The variable domain in full, with the rest retrieved from reference TRBV11-2 and TRBJ2-6, is EAGVAQSPRYKIIEKRQSVAFWCNPISGHATLYWYQQILGQGPKLLIQFQNNGVVDDSQLPKDRFSAERLKGVDSTLKIQPAKLEDSAVYLCASGRGPASSGANVLTFGAGSRLTVL.

This rearrangement joins TRBV7-2 to TRBJ1-2, with D maybe TRBD1 (6 bases). Looked up from germline, CDR1 is SGHTA and CDR2 is FQGNSA. Between the trimmed V and J ends, which lost 3 bases and 0 bases, there was a span of 11 bases. CDR3 length equals 15 residues. CDR3 loop: CASSLGALPNYGYTF. DNA of the CDR3: TGTGCCAGCAGCTTGGGGGCGCTGCCTAACTATGGCTACACCTTC.

CDR3 amino acids: CASSSRGGFLTEKLFF. As DNA, the CDR3 is TGTGCCAGCAGCTCCAGAGGGGGTTTTCTGACTGAAAAACTGTTTTTT. The chain links TRBV7-3 to TRBJ1-4; TRBD1 might be the D (6 bases). This CDR3 region has 16 residues. With 4 bases removed from V and 7 bases from J, the gap between germline ends came to 19 bases. The germline V gene has CDR1 SGHTA and CDR2 FQGTGA. Full variable domain (missing parts from reference TRBV7-3 and TRBJ1-4): GAGVSQTPSNKVTEKGKYVELRCDPISGHTALYWYRQSLGQGPEFLIYFQGTGAADDSGLPNDRFFAVRPEGSVSTLKIQRTERGDSAVYLCASSSRGGFLTEKLFFGSGTQLSVL.

This clone was observed a single time. The rearrangement links TRBV18 to TRBJ1-1, with TRBD1 as a possible D gene (5 bases). Per the germline V gene, CDR1 is KGHSH and CDR2 is LQKENI. The CDR3 is made up of 13 amino acids. V gave up 5 bases and J gave up 3 bases, with 10 bases separating them. In DNA form, the CDR3 reads TGTGCCAGCTCATCGGGGGAGGACACTGAAGCTTTCTTT. This sequence encodes CASSSGEDTEAFF.

The chain joins TRBV5-1 to TRBJ2-7; 11 bases are shared with TRBD2. The CDR3 consists of 14 residues. Germline V gene sequence: CDR1 SGHRS, CDR2 YFSETQ. V gave up 4 bases and J gave up 6 bases; unmatched junction bases: 6. The CDR3 coding sequence is TGCGCCAGCAGCCCCACTAGCGGGAGCATCGAGCAGTACTTC. Translated: CASSPTSGSIEQYF.

The rearrangement joins TRBV5-1 to TRBJ1-5; the D is unclear. V lost 4 bases and J 4 bases, leaving 9 bases between the germline ends. Germline CDR1 and CDR2: SGHRS and YFSETQ. This CDR3 is built from 13 residues. CDR3 coding DNA: TGCGCCAGCAGCAACAGTCCGAATCAGCCCCAGCATTTT. Its protein is CASSNSPNQPQHF.

The chain couples TRBV30 to TRBJ2-7; D not resolved. The V and J ends lost 1 base and 6 bases respectively, with 10 bases between them. The germline V gene has CDR1 GTSNPN and CDR2 SVGIG (reference sequence). The length of the CDR3 is 12 residues. This CDR3 is CAWSEYSPEQYF. CDR3 nucleotide sequence: TGTGCCTGGAGTGAGTACAGTCCCGAGCAGTACTTC.